These T cell receptor beta chains were read from a single sample in a study of cytomegalovirus exposure and HLA in healthy donors. Assay: immunoSEQ multiplex PCR; the TCRdb copy retains only in-frame clones and omits some. The table has 200,000 to 250,000 clones, approximately 82% seen once. The sample comprised PBMCs. The receptor set was obtained from a male donor in good health and CMV-seronegative. The CDR3 runs from the conserved cysteine through the conserved F or W. Fields, in order: D gene, J gene, V gene, CDR3 protein. D genes are given only for firm matches.

d_gene: .; j_gene: TRBJ1-3; v_gene: TRBV6-1; CDR3aa: CASSRTRGNGNTIYF
d_gene: .; j_gene: TRBJ2-7; v_gene: TRBV19; CDR3aa: CASSLRETYEQYF
d_gene: .; j_gene: TRBJ2-7; v_gene: TRBV11-2; CDR3aa: CASSRGFEQYF
d_gene: .; j_gene: TRBJ2-7; v_gene: TRBV19; CDR3aa: CASSILRGYEQYF
d_gene: TRBD1; j_gene: TRBJ2-7; v_gene: TRBV27; CDR3aa: CASSFPGQGSNEQYF
d_gene: .; j_gene: TRBJ2-1; v_gene: TRBV4-1; CDR3aa: CASSQGSAVVAYNEQFF
d_gene: TRBD1; j_gene: TRBJ1-3; v_gene: TRBV9; CDR3aa: CASSVKTGFGNTIYF
d_gene: TRBD2; j_gene: TRBJ2-1; v_gene: TRBV27; CDR3aa: CASREPSGGDREQFF
d_gene: .; j_gene: TRBJ1-1; v_gene: TRBV4-1; CDR3aa: CASSQDGENEAFF
d_gene: TRBD2; j_gene: TRBJ2-1; v_gene: TRBV11-1; CDR3aa: CASSLRVARLAGLDEQFF
d_gene: .; j_gene: TRBJ1-2; v_gene: TRBV6-5; CDR3aa: CASSAEQGYGYTF
d_gene: .; j_gene: TRBJ2-3; v_gene: TRBV11-1; CDR3aa: CASSFKPSTDTQYF
d_gene: TRBD2; j_gene: TRBJ2-2; v_gene: TRBV4-1; CDR3aa: CASSQDPAGVGGTGELFF
d_gene: TRBD2; j_gene: TRBJ2-7; v_gene: TRBV7-2; CDR3aa: CASSLDSASGSYEQYF
d_gene: .; j_gene: TRBJ2-2; v_gene: TRBV19; CDR3aa: CASSIALNTGELFF
d_gene: .; j_gene: TRBJ1-2; v_gene: TRBV9; CDR3aa: CASSVGSYGYTF
d_gene: TRBD2; j_gene: TRBJ2-7; v_gene: TRBV6-1; CDR3aa: CASSDETSGLTYEQYF
d_gene: TRBD2; j_gene: .; v_gene: TRBV7-9; CDR3aa: CASSYPGSGGRAIEQYF
d_gene: TRBD1; j_gene: TRBJ2-5; v_gene: TRBV2; CDR3aa: CASRAGQGAGVWQETQYF
d_gene: TRBD2; j_gene: TRBJ2-5; v_gene: TRBV5-6; CDR3aa: CASSSLAGGGKTQYF